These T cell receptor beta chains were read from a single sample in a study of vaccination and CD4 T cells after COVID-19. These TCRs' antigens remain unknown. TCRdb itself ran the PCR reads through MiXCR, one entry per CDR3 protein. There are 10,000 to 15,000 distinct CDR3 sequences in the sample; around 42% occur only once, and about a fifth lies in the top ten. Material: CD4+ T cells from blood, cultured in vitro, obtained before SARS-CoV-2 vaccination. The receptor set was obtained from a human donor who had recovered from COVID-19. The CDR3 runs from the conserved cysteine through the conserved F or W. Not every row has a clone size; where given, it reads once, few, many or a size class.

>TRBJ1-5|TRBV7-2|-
CASSLLAGTNQPQHF
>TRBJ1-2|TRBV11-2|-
CASSSAGTGGLYGYTF
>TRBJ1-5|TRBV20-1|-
CSARSDRERGQPQHF
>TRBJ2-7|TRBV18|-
CASSRGGRAYEQYF
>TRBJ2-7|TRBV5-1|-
CASSVDSQRGYEQYF
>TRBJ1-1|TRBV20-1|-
CSAPRRGATFF
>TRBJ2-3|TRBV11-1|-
CASSRGGLQDTQYF
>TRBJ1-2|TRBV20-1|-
CSAPGTLQGAFSGYTF
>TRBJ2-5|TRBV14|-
CASSQLGLAVETQYF
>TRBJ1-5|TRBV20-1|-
CSASLGNHQPQHF
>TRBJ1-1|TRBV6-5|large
CASSYSGMYTEAFF
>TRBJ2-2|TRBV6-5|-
CASSYLGPTGELFF
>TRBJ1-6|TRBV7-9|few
CASSLVVGQGNSPLHF
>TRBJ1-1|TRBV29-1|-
CSAHGNTEAFF
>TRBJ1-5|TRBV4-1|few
CASSPIPTEDQPQHF
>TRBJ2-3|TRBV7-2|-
CASSLQTSGTDTQYF
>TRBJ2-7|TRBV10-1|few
CASSESGGYEQYF
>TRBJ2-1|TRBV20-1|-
CSATRTRDRVYNEQFF
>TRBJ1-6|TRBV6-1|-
CASSTRDRVISPLHF
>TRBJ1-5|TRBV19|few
CASSSRGFQPQHF
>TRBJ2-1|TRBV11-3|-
CASSPPFVYNEQFF
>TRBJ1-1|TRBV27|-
CASSVRTAGAAFF
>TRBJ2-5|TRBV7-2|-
CASSGGETQYF
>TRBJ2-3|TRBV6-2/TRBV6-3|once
CASRPRQGKRLAGGTDTQYF
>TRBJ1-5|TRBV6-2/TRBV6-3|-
CASTPDGGGSQPQHF
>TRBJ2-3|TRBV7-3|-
CASSLSGYGGTDTQYF
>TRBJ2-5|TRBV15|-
CATSAIGETQYF
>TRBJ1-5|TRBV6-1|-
CASSATTGGYQPQHF
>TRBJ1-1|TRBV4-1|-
CASSQRGDTEAFF
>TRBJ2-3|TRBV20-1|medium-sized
CSAKTSGRAGGTDTQYF
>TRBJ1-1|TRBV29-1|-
CSVEGPRASTEAFF
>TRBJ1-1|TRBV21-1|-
CASSPPLVHTEAFF
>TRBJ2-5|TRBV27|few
CASTGGVGETQYF
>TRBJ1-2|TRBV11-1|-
CASSLGSPDGYTF
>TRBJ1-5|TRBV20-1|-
CSAGGDYGNQPQHF
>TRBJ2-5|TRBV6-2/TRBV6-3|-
CASSRGLGETQYF
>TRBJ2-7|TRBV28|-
CASSLTGYEQYF
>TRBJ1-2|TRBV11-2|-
CASTQILGVGGYTF
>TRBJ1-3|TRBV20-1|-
CSARDYGSAAGGNTIYF
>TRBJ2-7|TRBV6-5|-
CASSYRGQGTYEQYF
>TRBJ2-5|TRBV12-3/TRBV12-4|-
CASSRRVISQETQYF
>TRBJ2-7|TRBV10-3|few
CAIRGTGGHYEQYF
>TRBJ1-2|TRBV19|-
CASSITHRGGDSYGYTF
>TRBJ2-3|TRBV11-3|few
CASSPLAGRTDTQYF
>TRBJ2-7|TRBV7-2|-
CASSFGTSSEQYF
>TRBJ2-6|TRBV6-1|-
CASSPNRAGANVLTF
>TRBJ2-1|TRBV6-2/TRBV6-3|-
CASRHLAGGFNEQFF
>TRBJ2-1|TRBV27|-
CASRRDSSYNEQFF
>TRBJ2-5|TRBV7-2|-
CASSSGPSQETQYF
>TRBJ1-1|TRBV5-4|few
CASSLVRGVVDTEAFF
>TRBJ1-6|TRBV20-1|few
CSARDKEGWNSPLHF
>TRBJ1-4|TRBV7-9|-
CASSLIGNEKLFF
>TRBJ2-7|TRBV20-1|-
CSAEHLAGGLNEQYF
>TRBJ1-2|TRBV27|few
CASSFSIAYGYTF
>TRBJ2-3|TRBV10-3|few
CAISESLDTQYF
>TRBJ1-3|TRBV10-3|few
CAISPGQPLSGNTIYF
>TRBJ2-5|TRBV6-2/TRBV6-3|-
CASSYVATSGQETQYF
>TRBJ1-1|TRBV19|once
CASSIGGLVDTEAFF
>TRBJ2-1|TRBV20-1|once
CSAYRRLGEQFF
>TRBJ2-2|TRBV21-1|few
CARGEGDPNTGELFF